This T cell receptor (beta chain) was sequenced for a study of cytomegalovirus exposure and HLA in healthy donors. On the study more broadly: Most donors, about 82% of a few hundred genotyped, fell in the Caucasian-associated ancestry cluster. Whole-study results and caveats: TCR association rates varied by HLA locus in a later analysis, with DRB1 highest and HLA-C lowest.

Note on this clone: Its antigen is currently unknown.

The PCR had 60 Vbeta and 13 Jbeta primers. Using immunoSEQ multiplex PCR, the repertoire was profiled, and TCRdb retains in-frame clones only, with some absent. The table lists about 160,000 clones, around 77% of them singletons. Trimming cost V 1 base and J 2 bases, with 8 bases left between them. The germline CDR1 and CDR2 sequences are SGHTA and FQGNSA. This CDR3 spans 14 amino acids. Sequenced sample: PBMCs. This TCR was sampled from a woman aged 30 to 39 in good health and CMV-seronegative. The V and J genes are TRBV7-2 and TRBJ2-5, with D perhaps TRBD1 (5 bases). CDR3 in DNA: TGTGCCAGCAGCTTAGGCACAGGACAAGAGACCCAGTACTTC. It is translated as CASSLGTGQETQYF. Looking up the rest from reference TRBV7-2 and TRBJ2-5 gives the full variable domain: GAGVSQSPSNKVTEKGKDVELRCDPISGHTALYWYRQSLGQGLEFLIYFQGNSAPDKSGLPSDRFSAERTGGSVSTLTIQRTQQEDSAVYLCASSLGTGQETQYFGPGTRLLVL.